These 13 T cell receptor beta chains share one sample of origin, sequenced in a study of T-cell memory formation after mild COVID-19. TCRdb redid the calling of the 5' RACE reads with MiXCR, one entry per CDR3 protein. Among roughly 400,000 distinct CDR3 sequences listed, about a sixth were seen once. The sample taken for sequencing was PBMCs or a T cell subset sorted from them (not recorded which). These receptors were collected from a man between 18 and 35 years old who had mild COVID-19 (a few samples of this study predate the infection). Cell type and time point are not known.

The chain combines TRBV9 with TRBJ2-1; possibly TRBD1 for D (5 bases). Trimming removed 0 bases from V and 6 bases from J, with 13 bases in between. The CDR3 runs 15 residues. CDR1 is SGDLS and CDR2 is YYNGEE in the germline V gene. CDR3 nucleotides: TGTGCCAGCAGCGTAGCCGAGACAGTCACCAATGAGCAGTTCTTC. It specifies CASSVAETVTNEQFF. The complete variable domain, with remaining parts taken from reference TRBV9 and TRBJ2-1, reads DSGVTQTPKHLITATGQRVTLRCSPRSGDLSVYWYQQSLDQGLQFLIQYYNGEERAKGNILERFSAQQFPDLHSELNLSSLELGDSALYFCASSVAETVTNEQFFGPGTRLTVL.

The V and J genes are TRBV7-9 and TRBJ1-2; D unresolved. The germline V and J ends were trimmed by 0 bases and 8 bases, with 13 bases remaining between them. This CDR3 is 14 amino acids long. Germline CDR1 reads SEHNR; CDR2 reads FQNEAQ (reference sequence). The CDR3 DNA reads TGTGCCAGCAGCTTAGCGAACAGCCCCGGGGGCTACACCTTC. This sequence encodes CASSLANSPGGYTF.

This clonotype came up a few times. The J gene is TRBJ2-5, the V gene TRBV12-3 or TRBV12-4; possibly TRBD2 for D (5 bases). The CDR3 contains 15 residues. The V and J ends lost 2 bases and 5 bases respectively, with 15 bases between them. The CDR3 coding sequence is TGTGCCAGCAGTTTATTCCGGGCGGGTCTGGAGACCCAGTACTTC. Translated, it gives CASSLFRAGLETQYF.

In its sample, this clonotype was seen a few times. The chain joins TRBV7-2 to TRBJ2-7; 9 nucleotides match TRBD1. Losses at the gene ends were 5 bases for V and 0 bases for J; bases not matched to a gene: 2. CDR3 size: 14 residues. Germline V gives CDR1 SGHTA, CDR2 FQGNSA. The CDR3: CASSMTGGSYEQYF. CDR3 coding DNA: TGTGCCAGCAGCATGACAGGGGGCTCCTACGAGCAGTACTTC. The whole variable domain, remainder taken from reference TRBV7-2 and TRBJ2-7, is GAGVSQSPSNKVTEKGKDVELRCDPISGHTALYWYRQSLGQGLEFLIYFQGNSAPDKSGLPSDRFSAERTGGSVSTLTIQRTQQEDSAVYLCASSMTGGSYEQYFGPGTRLTVT.

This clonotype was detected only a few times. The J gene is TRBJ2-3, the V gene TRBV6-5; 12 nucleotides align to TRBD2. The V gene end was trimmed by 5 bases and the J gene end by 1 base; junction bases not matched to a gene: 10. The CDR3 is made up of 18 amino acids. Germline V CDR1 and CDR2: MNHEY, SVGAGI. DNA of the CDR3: TGTGCCAGCAGTCCACTAGCGGGGGGCCGGGTGGGCACAGATACGCAGTATTTT. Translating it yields CASSPLAGGRVGTDTQYF.

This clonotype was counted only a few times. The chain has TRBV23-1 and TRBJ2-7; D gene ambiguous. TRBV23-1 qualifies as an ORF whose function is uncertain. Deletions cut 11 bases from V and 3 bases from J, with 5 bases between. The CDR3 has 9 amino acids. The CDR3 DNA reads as TGCGCCCGGTACTACGAGCAGTACGTC. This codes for CARYYEQYV.

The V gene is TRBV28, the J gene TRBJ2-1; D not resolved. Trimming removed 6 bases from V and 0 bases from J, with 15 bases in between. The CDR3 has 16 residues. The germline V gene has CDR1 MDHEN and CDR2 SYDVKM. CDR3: CASRAPRFSSYNEQFF. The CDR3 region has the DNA TGTGCCAGCAGAGCTCCCAGATTTAGCTCCTACAATGAGCAGTTCTTC. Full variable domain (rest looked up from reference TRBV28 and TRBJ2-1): DVKVTQSSRYLVKRTGEKVFLECVQDMDHENMFWYRQDPGLGLRLIYFSYDVKMKEKGDIPEGYSVSREKKERFSLILESASTNQTSMYLCASRAPRFSSYNEQFFGPGTRLTVL.

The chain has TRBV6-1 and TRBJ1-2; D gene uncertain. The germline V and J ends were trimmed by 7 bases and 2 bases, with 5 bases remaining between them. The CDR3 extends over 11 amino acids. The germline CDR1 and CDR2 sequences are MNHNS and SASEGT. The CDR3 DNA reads TGTGCCAGCATCAGGAACTATGGCTACACCTTC. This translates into CASIRNYGYTF.

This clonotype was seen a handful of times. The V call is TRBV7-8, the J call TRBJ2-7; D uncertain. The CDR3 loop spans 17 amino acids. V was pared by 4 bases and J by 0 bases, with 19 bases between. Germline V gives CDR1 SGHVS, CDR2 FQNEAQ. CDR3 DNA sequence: TGTGCCAGCAGCTCCGCACCAGCGCTCCTGTTCTCCTACGAGCAGTACGTC. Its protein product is CASSSAPALLFSYEQYV.

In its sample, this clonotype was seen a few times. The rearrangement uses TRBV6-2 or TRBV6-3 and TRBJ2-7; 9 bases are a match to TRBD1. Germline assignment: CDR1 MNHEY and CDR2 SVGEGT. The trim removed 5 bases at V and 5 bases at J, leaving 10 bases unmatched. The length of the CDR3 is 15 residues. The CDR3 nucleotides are TGTGCCAGCAGTCGATCCGGGACAGGGTTCAACGAGCAGTACTTC. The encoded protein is CASSRSGTGFNEQYF.

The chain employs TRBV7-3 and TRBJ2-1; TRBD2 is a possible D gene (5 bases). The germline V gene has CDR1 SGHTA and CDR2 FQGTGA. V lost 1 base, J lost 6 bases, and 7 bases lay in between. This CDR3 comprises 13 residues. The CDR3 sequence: CASSLSGFNEQFF. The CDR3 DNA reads TGTGCCAGCAGCTTAAGCGGGTTCAATGAGCAGTTCTTC.

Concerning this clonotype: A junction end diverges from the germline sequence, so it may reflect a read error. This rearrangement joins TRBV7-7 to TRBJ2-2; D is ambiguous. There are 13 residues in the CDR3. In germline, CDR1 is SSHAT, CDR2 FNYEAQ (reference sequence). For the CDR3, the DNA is TGTGCTAGCACCGGAAGCGACACCGGGGAGCTGTTTTTT. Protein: CASTGSDTGELFF. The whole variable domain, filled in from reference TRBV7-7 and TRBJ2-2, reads GAGVSQSPRYKVTKRGQDVTLRCDPISSHATLYWYQQALGQGPEFLTYFNYEAQPDKSGLPSDRFSAERPEGSISTLTIQRTEQRDSAMYRCASTGSDTGELFFGEGSRLTVL.

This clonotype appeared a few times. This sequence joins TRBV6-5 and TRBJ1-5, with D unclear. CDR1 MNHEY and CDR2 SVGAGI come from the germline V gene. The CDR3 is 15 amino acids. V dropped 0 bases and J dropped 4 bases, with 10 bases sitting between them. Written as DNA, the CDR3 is TGTGCCAGCAGTTACTCTCTTGTCGGAAATCAGCCCCAGCATTTT. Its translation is CASSYSLVGNQPQHF.